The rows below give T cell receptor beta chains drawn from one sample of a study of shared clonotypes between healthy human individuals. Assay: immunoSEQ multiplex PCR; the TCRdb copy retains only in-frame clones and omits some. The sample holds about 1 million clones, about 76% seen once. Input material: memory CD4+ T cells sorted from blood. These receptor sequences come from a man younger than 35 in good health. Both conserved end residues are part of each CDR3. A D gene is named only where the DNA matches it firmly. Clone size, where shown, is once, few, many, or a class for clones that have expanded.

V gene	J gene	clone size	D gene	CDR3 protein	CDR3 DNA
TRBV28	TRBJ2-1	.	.	CASEEVGSVPLRGEQFF	TGTGCCAGCGAGGAGGTAGGCTCGGTGCCGTTAAGGGGTGAGCAGTTCTTC
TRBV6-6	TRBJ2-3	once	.	CASSYSTPRKPNTQYF	TGTGCCAGCAGTTACTCGACCCCAAGGAAACCGAATACGCAGTATTTT
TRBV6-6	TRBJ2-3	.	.	CASSYIGRDTQYF	TGTGCCAGCAGTTACATTGGGCGGGATACGCAGTATTTT
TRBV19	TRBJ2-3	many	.	CASSRRTPTDTQYF	TGTGCCAGTAGTCGAAGGACTCCGACAGATACGCAGTATTTT
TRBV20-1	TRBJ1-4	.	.	CSASRGEKLFF	TGCAGTGCTAGTCGGGGTGAAAAACTGTTTTTT
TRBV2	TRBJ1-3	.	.	CASSTNSGNTIYF	TGTGCCAGCAGCACAAACTCTGGAAACACCATATATTTT
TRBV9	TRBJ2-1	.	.	CASSPHPTENEQFF	TGTGCCAGCAGCCCCCACCCCACCGAGAATGAGCAGTTCTTC
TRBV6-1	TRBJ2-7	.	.	CASEARSEQYF	TGTGCCAGCGAGGCCCGAAGCGAGCAGTACTTC
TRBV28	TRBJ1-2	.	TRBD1	CASSPSQGAGNLLGYGYTF	TGTGCCAGCAGCCCGTCTCAGGGGGCAGGGAACTTGCTGGGCTATGGCTACACCTTC
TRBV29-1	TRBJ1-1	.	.	CSAANTEAFF	TGCAGCGCGGCGAACACTGAAGCTTTCTTT
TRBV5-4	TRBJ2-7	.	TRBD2	CASSLGLAAIYEQYF	TGTGCCAGCAGCTTGGGGCTAGCGGCAATCTACGAGCAGTACTTC
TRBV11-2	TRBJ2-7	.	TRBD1	CASSLLWTGYYEQYF	TGTGCCAGCAGCCTCCTTTGGACAGGGTACTACGAGCAGTACTTC
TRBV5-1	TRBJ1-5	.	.	CASSRLQNQPQHF	TGCGCCAGCAGCCGACTGCAGAATCAGCCCCAGCATTTT
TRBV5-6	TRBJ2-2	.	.	CASSFGVDTGELFF	TGTGCCAGCAGCTTCGGGGTAGACACCGGGGAGCTGTTTTTT
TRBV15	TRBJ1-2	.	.	CATSRGRGSYGYTF	TGTGCCACCAGCAGAGGCAGGGGATCCTATGGCTACACCTTC
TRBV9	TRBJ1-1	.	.	CASSASPGLNTEAFF	TGTGCCAGCAGCGCAAGTCCCGGCCTGAACACTGAAGCTTTCTTT
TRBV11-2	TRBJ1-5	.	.	CASSWVQGGNQPQHF	TGTGCCAGCAGCTGGGTACAGGGAGGCAATCAGCCCCAGCATTTT
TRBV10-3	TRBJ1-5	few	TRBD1	CAISGGQGNQPQHF	TGTGCCATCAGTGGTGGACAGGGAAATCAGCCCCAGCATTTT
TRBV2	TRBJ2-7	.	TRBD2	CASSRTPSGANYEQYF	TGTGCCAGCAGCCGAACCCCTAGCGGGGCAAACTACGAGCAGTACTTC
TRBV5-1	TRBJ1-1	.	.	CASSLVSTEAFF	TGCGCCAGCAGCTTGGTGAGCACTGAAGCTTTCTTT
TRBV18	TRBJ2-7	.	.	CASSPLYVQRGYEQYF	TGTGCCAGCTCACCACTGTATGTTCAGAGGGGCTACGAGCAGTACTTC
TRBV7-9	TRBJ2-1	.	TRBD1	CASRRDTGGHEQFF	TGTGCCAGCAGACGTGATACAGGGGGCCATGAGCAGTTCTTC
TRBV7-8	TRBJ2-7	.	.	CASSLESVPRSYEQYF	TGTGCCAGCAGCTTAGAGTCAGTTCCGCGCTCCTACGAGCAGTACTTC
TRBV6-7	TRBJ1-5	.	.	CASRGAPHQRPQHF	TGTGCCAGCAGGGGGGCACCACATCAGCGGCCCCAGCATTTT
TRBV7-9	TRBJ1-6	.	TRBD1	CASSFTGTGVALHF	TGTGCCAGCAGCTTCACCGGGACAGGGGTGGCCCTCCACTTT
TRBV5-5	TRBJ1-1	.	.	CASSPGLRGGTEAFF	TGTGCCAGCAGCCCTGGACTGCGAGGGGGCACTGAAGCTTTCTTT
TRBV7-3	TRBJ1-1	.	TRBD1	CASSSTGGRTEAFF	TGTGCCAGCAGCTCCACAGGGGGACGAACTGAAGCTTTCTTT
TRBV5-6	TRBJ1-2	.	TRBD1	CASSAPQGRYGYTF	TGTGCCAGCAGCGCCCCACAGGGGCGCTATGGCTACACCTTC
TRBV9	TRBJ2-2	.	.	CASSIRSGVTGELFF	TGTGCCAGCAGCATAAGATCAGGGGTGACCGGGGAGCTGTTTTTT
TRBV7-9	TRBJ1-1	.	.	CASSLEGRNTEAFF	TGTGCCAGCAGCTTAGAAGGCCGGAACACTGAAGCTTTCTTT
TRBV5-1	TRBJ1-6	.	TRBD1	CASSPRTGSNSPLHF	TGCGCCAGCAGCCCCCGGACAGGATCTAATTCACCCCTCCACTTT
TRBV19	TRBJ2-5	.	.	CASSINVIQETQYF	TGTGCCAGTAGTATAAACGTAATCCAAGAGACCCAGTACTTC
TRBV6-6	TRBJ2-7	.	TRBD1	CASGNGQGGYEQYF	TGTGCCAGCGGAAACGGACAGGGAGGCTACGAGCAGTACTTC